A selection of T cell receptor beta chains follows, all from one sample in a study of metastatic and nonmetastatic thyroid tumors. TCRdb re-called the PCR reads via MiXCR. The table shows fewer than 20,000 clones, with 25% to 35% occurring only once. Sequencing used tumor tissue. These receptors all stem from a female donor with papillary thyroid cancer or a benign thyroid nodule (not recorded which). Some clones in this sample may be carry-over from other donors' samples. CDR3s include the opening cysteine and the closing phenylalanine or tryptophan. A D gene is named only where the DNA matches it firmly. Size is omitted from some rows. Given values are once, few, many or a class for expanded clones.

v_call	clone_size	d_call	j_call	cdr3_aa	cdr3_nt
TRBV6-1	large	TRBD1	TRBJ1-1	CASRSGTGSTEAFF	TGTGCCAGCAGGTCCGGGACAGGGAGCACTGAAGCTTTCTTT
TRBV7-8	-	-	TRBJ2-7	CASSAQSGGTYEQYF	TGTGCCAGCAGCGCACAAAGTGGGGGGACATACGAGCAGTACTTC
TRBV3-1	-	-	TRBJ1-1	CASSSRGDGTEAFF	TGTGCCAGCAGCTCCAGGGGAGACGGCACTGAAGCTTTCTTT
TRBV7-2	-	-	TRBJ2-1	CASSLARNLNEQFF	TGTGCCAGCAGCTTAGCGCGGAACCTCAATGAGCAGTTCTTC
TRBV6-4	many	TRBD1	TRBJ1-5	CASSAPGQASSLWQPQHF	TGTGCCAGCAGTGCCCCGGGACAGGCTTCATCCCTATGGCAGCCCCAGCATTTT
TRBV9	-	-	TRBJ2-2	CASSVGFGTGELFF	TGTGCCAGCAGCGTAGGATTTGGAACCGGGGAGCTGTTTTTT
TRBV9	-	-	TRBJ2-7	CASSVPPSVRAWYGQYF	TGTGCCAGCAGCGTACCCCCGAGCGTGAGGGCCTGGTACGGGCAGTACTTC
TRBV7-8	many	-	TRBJ2-1	CASSPAGKSYNEQFF	TGTGCCAGCAGCCCAGCCGGGAAATCCTACAATGAGCAGTTCTTC
TRBV3-1	few	TRBD2	TRBJ2-7	CASSSLAGGLDEQYF	TGTGCCAGCAGTAGTTTAGCGGGGGGCCTGGACGAGCAGTACTTC
TRBV28	large	TRBD2	TRBJ2-7	CASSSGGVPFGAYEQYF	TGTGCCAGCAGCTCCGGGGGGGTACCCTTTGGGGCTTACGAGCAGTACTTC
TRBV6-5	-	-	TRBJ1-2	CASGYGPNYGYTF	TGTGCCAGCGGGTACGGACCAAACTATGGCTACACCTTC
TRBV27	once	-	TRBJ2-5	CATAGDPDRVEETQYF	TGTGCCACCGCGGGGGATCCCGACAGGGTAGAGGAGACCCAGTACTTC
TRBV5-1	large	TRBD1	TRBJ1-2	CASSQLSTGEVGYTF	TGCGCCAGCAGCCAACTTTCGACAGGGGAGGTTGGCTACACCTTC
TRBV27	medium-sized	-	TRBJ1-2	CASRSDTLGDYGYTF	TGTGCCAGCAGAAGTGACACCTTGGGGGACTATGGCTACACCTTC
TRBV20-1	many	-	TRBJ2-1	CSAPKADYNEQFF	TGCAGTGCCCCGAAGGCAGATTACAATGAGCAGTTCTTC
TRBV14	few	-	TRBJ2-7	CASSQSRTNYEQYF	TGTGCCAGCAGCCAATCCAGGACCAACTACGAGCAGTACTTC
TRBV7-2	-	-	TRBJ2-7	CASSFAGSYIAEQYF	TGTGCCAGCAGCTTCGCGGGGAGTTATATCGCCGAGCAGTACTTC
TRBV7-3	many	-	TRBJ1-6	CASSQMGENSPLHF	TGTGCCAGCAGCCAAATGGGGGAAAATTCACCCCTCCACTTT
TRBV20-1	-	-	TRBJ2-3	CSAREDGTAPGTQYF	TGCAGTGCTAGGGAGGACGGGACCGCGCCAGGTACGCAGTATTTT
TRBV12-3/TRBV12-4	few	TRBD1	TRBJ2-7	CASSLSGGYEQYF	TGTGCCAGCAGTTTATCAGGGGGCTACGAGCAGTACTTC
TRBV28	few	TRBD1	TRBJ1-6	CASRPWTGDSPLHF	TGTGCCAGCAGACCATGGACAGGGGACTCACCCCTCCACTTT
TRBV7-9	many	TRBD1	TRBJ2-3	CASSSPGTGNTDTQYF	TGTGCCAGCAGCTCCCCCGGGACAGGGAACACAGATACGCAGTATTTT
TRBV6-2/TRBV6-3	many	-	TRBJ1-1	CASRIHQGREFGTEAFF	TGTGCCAGCAGGATCCATCAGGGGAGAGAGTTCGGCACTGAAGCTTTCTTT
TRBV19	-	-	TRBJ2-7	CASSIQGRSYEQYF	TGTGCCAGTAGTATTCAAGGGAGATCCTACGAGCAGTACTTC
TRBV12-3/TRBV12-4	few	-	TRBJ1-2	CASSFDHYGYTF	TGTGCCAGCAGTTTCGATCACTATGGCTACACCTTC
TRBV6-2/TRBV6-3	-	-	TRBJ1-3	CASSYRAPSGSSGNTIYF	TGTGCCAGCAGTTACCGGGCCCCGAGTGGGAGCTCTGGAAACACCATATATTTT